This T cell receptor beta chain was captured by sequencing in a study of T-cell reconstitution after alpha-beta-depleted transplantation in children. This clonotype was detected ten times or more. Its matching antigen is unknown. Unique molecular identifiers were incorporated during preparation of the TCRbeta library. TCRdb redid the calling of the PCR reads with MiXCR, one entry per CDR3 protein. Altogether about 78,000 distinct CDR3 sequences are present, 13% to 15% being singletons, with the ten largest covering 25% to 30%. Whole-study results and caveats: A year post-transplant, T-cell counts and diversity derived mostly from newly produced T cells. By about two months after transplant, alpha-beta T cells reportedly arose from several hundred graft clones that had expanded.

The germline V and J ends were trimmed by 0 bases and 2 bases, with 11 bases remaining between them. Germline-derived CDR1 and CDR2 are SGHDT and YYEEEE. The CDR3 length is 15 residues. The sequence derives from a male patient aged 2 to 9 who had a stem cell transplant for acute lymphoblastic leukemia, so the T cells may come from the graft donor. The rearrangement links TRBV5-6 to TRBJ2-5; D may be TRBD2 (6 bases). The sequences come from PBMCs, mostly from graft donor cells, collected 180 days after TCRalphabeta/CD19-depleted stem cell transplant. CDR3: CASSLAGDGQETQYF. CDR3 nucleotides: TGTGCCAGCAGCTTGGCGGGGGACGGGCAAGAGACCCAGTACTTC.